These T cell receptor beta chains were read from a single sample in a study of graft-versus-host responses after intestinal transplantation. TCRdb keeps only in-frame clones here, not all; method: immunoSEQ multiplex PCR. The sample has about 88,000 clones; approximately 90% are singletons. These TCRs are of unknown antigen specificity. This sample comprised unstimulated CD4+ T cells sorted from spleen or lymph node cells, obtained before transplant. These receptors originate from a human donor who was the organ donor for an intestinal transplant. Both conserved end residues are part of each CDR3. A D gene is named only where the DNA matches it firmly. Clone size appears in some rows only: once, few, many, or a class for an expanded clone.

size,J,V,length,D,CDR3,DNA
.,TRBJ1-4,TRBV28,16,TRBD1,CASSLRGTGLREKLFF,TGTGCCAGCAGTTTACGAGGGACAGGGCTTAGGGAAAAACTGTTTTTT
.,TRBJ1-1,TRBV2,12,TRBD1,CASTQGGTEAFF,TGTGCCAGCACCCAGGGGGGCACTGAAGCTTTCTTT
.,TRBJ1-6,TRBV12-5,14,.,CASANNRENSPLHF,TGTGCTAGTGCCAATAACAGGGAAAATTCACCCCTCCACTTT
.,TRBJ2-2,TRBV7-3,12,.,CASSRTTGELFF,TGTGCCAGCAGCAGGACAACCGGGGAGCTGTTTTTT
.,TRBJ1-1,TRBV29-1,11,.,CSAAANTEAFF,TGCAGCGCCGCGGCGAACACTGAAGCTTTCTTT
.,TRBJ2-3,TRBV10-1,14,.,CASSGGGGTDTQYF,TGCGCCAGCAGTGGAGGGGGGGGCACAGATACGCAGTATTTT
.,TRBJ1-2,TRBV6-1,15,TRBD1,CASRARQGGSYGYTF,TGTGCCAGCAGAGCAAGACAGGGGGGCAGCTATGGCTACACCTTC
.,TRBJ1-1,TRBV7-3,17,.,CASSFEFHGDDATEAFF,TGTGCCAGCAGCTTCGAATTTCACGGGGATGATGCCACTGAAGCTTTCTTT
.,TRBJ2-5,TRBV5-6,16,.,CASSLRSTGYGETQYF,TGTGCCAGCAGCTTGAGGAGTACAGGTTATGGAGAGACCCAGTACTTC
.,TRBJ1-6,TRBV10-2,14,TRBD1,CASSSGTGNSPLHF,TGCGCCAGCAGCTCCGGGACAGGGAATTCACCCCTCCACTTT
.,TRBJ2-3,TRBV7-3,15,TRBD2,CASSPGGYITDTQYF,TGTGCCAGCAGCCCGGGAGGGTATATCACAGATACGCAGTATTTT
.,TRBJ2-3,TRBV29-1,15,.,CSVEDSGPSTDTQYF,TGCAGCGTTGAAGATTCTGGCCCTAGCACAGATACGCAGTATTTT
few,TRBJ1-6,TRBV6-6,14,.,CASSYRQQDSPLHF,TGTGCCAGCAGTTATAGGCAGCAGGATTCACCCCTCCACTTT
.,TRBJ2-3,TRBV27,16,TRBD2,CASTRTSGSITDTQYF,TGTGCCAGCACCAGGACTAGCGGGAGCATCACAGATACGCAGTATTTT
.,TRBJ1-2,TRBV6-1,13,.,CASSEARGGGYTF,TGTGCCAGCAGTGAAGCGAGGGGAGGGGGCTACACCTTC
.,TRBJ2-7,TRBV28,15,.,CASPPREIVTYEQYF,TGTGCCAGCCCCCCCCGGGAAATAGTTACTTACGAGCAGTACTTC